This TCR beta chain came from a study of CD8+ T cells in alopecia areata. Treatment given: oral pan-JAK inhibitor, 5-10 mg twice daily. As the sequencing template, cDNA was produced by extracting RNA and reverse transcribing it. Only in-frame clones appear in the TCRdb table, and some are missing; sequencing was by immunoSEQ multiplex PCR. The table includes 250,000 to 300,000 clones, 58% detected once. Germline assignment: CDR1 SGHTA and CDR2 FQGNSA. Between the trimmed V and J ends, which lost 1 base and 1 base, there was a span of 8 bases. The CDR3 is 15 amino acids. The sample in question was CD4+ T cells sorted from blood, obtained at week 24, from a patient treated with tofacitinib. This receptor was taken from a human donor with alopecia areata. The chain has TRBV7-2 and TRBJ1-5; unclear D gene. CDR3 in DNA: TGTGCCAGCAGCTTAGGAGACGGGAGCAATCAGCCCCAGCATTTT. It is translated as CASSLGDGSNQPQHF.